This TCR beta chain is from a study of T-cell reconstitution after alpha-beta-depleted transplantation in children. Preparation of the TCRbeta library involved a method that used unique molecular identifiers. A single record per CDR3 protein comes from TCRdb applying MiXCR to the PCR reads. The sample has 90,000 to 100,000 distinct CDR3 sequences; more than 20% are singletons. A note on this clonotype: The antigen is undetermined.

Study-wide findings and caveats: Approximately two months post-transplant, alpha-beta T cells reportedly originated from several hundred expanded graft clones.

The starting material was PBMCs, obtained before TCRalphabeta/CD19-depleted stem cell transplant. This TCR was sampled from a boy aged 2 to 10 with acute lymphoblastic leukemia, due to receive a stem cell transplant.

CDR3 amino acids: CASSFAGGGSSGANVLTF. The CDR3 DNA sequence: TGCGCCAGCAGCTTTGCAGGAGGGGGGAGTTCTGGGGCCAACGTCCTGACTTTC. The chain couples TRBV5-1 to TRBJ2-6; possibly TRBD1 or TRBD2 for D (6 bases each). This CDR3 has 18 amino acids. CDR1 and CDR2 from the germline V gene are SGHRS and YFSETQ. Trimming pared 2 bases from V and 1 base from J, leaving 16 bases between.